The 3 T cell receptor beta chains listed next were all sequenced from one sample in a study of preoperative IRX-2 immunotherapy in early breast cancer. The treatment: preoperative locoregional IRX-2 cytokine immunotherapy. Profiling relied on immunoSEQ multiplex PCR, and the TCRdb table lists in-frame clones only, not all of them. Of approximately 30,000 clones detected, approximately 89% appear once; the ten largest clones hold less than 2%. The sequencing here drew on tumor tissue, taken after IRX-2 immunotherapy. Receptors were obtained from a human donor with breast cancer.

This clone was picked up one time. This rearrangement joins TRBV15 to TRBJ2-7, with 7 bases identical to TRBD2. This CDR3 region has 16 residues. Looked up from germline, CDR1 is LNHNV and CDR2 is YYDKDF (reference sequence). The junction had 8 bases not matched to a gene; V was cut back by 2 bases and J by 1 base. CDR3 coding DNA: TGTGCCACCAGCAGACCCCGGAGGGAGGGGTCCTACGAGCAGTACTTC. It is translated as CATSRPRREGSYEQYF. The entire variable domain, with the rest obtained from reference TRBV15 and TRBJ2-7, is as follows: DAMVIQNPRYQVTQFGKPVTLSCSQTLNHNVMYWYQQKSSQAPKLLFHYYDKDFNNEADTPDNFQSRRPNTSFCFLDIRSPGLGDTAMYLCATSRPRREGSYEQYFGPGTRLTVT.

V gene TRBV1 combines with J gene TRBJ2-7. TRBV1 is shown as a pseudogene. This CDR3 region has 13 residues. The CDR3 reads CASSQVLSGEQYV. The CDR3 bases are TGCGCCAGCAGCCAAGTATTATCCGGCGAGCAGTACGTC.

This chain links TRBV18 with TRBJ2-6, with D tentatively TRBD1 or TRBD2 (5 bases each). Trimming took off 6 bases at V and 0 bases at J, with 12 bases between the two ends. Germline V gives CDR1 KGHSH, CDR2 LQKENI. This CDR3 is built from 16 residues. CDR3 sequence: CASSRGVSSGANVLTF. The CDR3 bases are TGTGCCAGCTCTCGAGGGGTTAGCTCTGGGGCCAACGTCCTGACTTTC.